These 14 T cell receptor beta chains came from one sample sequenced in a study of shared clonotypes between healthy human individuals (dated by TCRdb to 2020 to 2021). Preparation of the library involved the immunoSEQ multiplex PCR assay. In its TCRdb copy, this immuneACCESS table keeps in-frame sequences only and misses some clones. Where compared with another copy, unresolved V genes explain less than half of these, and the others have no known cause. Here the sample has over a million clones; 95% to 99% occur a single time. Roughly 0.42% of the sample goes to the ten largest clones. The sequencing input was naive CD4+ T cells sorted from blood. The intended sense of this specimen's cell subset or site label: CD45RA+ positively selected. These receptors all come from a man aged 25-45 years in good health.

The rearrangement uses TRBV30 and TRBJ2-7; 13 bases are shared with TRBD2. J gave up 3 bases and V 4 bases, and 12 bases lay outside the gene matches. The CDR3 totals 17 residues. Germline V CDR1 and CDR2: GTSNPN, SVGIG (reference sequence). The CDR3 here is CAWKLGGGTSGIYEQYF. In nucleotides, the CDR3 is TGTGCCTGGAAACTGGGAGGTGGGACTAGCGGGATCTACGAGCAGTACTTC.

Only one count was recorded for this clone. This chain connects TRBV28 to TRBJ1-2, with unresolved D. CDR3 length: 14 residues. Germline loops: CDR1 MDHEN, CDR2 SYDVKM. V lost 5 bases, J lost 6 bases, and 16 bases lay in between. CDR3 nucleotides: TGTGCCAGCAGTAGCTCCCGGCAGAGTCATGGCTACACCTTC. Translating gives CASSSSRQSHGYTF.

This chain links TRBV7-9 with TRBJ1-2; D is unclear. Germline V gene sequence: CDR1 SEHNR, CDR2 FQNEAQ (reference sequence). The CDR3 is 11 amino acids. With 5 bases removed from V and 8 bases from J, the gap between germline ends came to 9 bases. The CDR3 coding sequence is TGTGCCAGCAGCGCCGGTGGCGGCTACACCTTC. Translated, it gives CASSAGGGYTF.

CDR3 sequence reads: CASRGLGADTQYF. The CDR3 coding sequence is TGTGCCAGCAGAGGGTTAGGAGCAGATACGCAGTATTTT. The chain combines TRBV7-9 with TRBJ2-3; D gene uncertain. The CDR3 has 13 residues. Germline V CDR1 and CDR2: SEHNR, FQNEAQ (reference sequence). V was clipped by 6 bases and J by 4 bases, with 11 bases between them.

The chain combines TRBV14 with TRBJ2-5, with 9 nucleotides matching TRBD1. The length of the CDR3 is 15 residues. After removal of 4 bases from V and 5 bases from J, the junction contained 8 bases not matched to a gene. Germline V CDR1 and CDR2: SGHDN, FVKESK. CDR3 sequence (DNA): TGTGCCAGCAGCCGGGACAGGGCGGGGTCGGAGACCCAGTACTTC. Its translation is CASSRDRAGSETQYF.

CDR3 nucleotides: TGCGCCAGCAGCCAAGATTTAACAGACTATGGCTACACCTTC. Its translation: CASSQDLTDYGYTF. The chain combines TRBV4-3 with TRBJ1-2; unclear D gene. This CDR3 spans 14 amino acids. Trimming removed 0 bases from V and 3 bases from J, with 8 bases in between. CDR1 LGHNA and CDR2 YSLEER come from the germline V gene.

This chain uses TRBV7-6 with TRBJ1-2, with D possibly TRBD1 on 5 matching bases. Trimming left V 8 bases short and J 2 bases short, with 15 bases between. Germline CDR1 is SGHVS and CDR2 is FNYEAQ. The CDR3 consists of 14 residues. The CDR3 here is CASAPAGTNYGYTF. The CDR3 nucleotides read TGTGCCAGCGCCCCAGCAGGGACCAACTATGGCTACACCTTC.

J is TRBJ2-1 and V is TRBV25-1; tentatively, D is TRBD1 or TRBD2 (6 bases each). CDR1 MGHDK and CDR2 SYGVNS come from the germline V gene. The CDR3 has 14 amino acids. V gave up 2 bases and J gave up 4 bases, with 9 bases separating them. This chain's CDR3 is CASSEQGRYNEQFF. CDR3 coding DNA: TGTGCCAGCAGTGAACAGGGGAGGTACAATGAGCAGTTCTTC.

The chain employs TRBV10-3 and TRBJ2-4; maybe TRBD2 (5 bases). The V and J ends lost 10 bases and 3 bases respectively, with 13 bases between them. Germline CDR1 reads ENHRY; CDR2 reads SYGVKD. This CDR3 spans 13 amino acids. The CDR3: CATGSWDKNIQYF. The CDR3 DNA is TGTGCCACGGGGAGCTGGGACAAAAACATTCAGTACTTC.

The chain combines TRBV28 with TRBJ1-1; D gene uncertain. The V gene lost 7 bases and the J gene lost 1 base, with 16 bases spanning the gap. This CDR3 region has 15 residues. Germline V gene lookup returns CDR1 MDHEN and CDR2 SYDVKM. The CDR3 loop is CASTSSSAGNTEAFF. The CDR3 DNA reads TGTGCCAGCACCTCCTCATCGGCGGGGAACACTGAAGCTTTCTTT.

This chain joins TRBV18 and TRBJ2-3, with a weak D call TRBD2 (6 bases). Trimming took off 0 bases at V and 5 bases at J, with 9 bases between the two ends. This CDR3 comprises 14 residues. The germline gives CDR1 KGHSH, CDR2 LQKENI. CDR3 nucleotide sequence: TGTGCCAGCTCACCACCATCTAGCGTAGATACGCAGTATTTT. Protein product: CASSPPSSVDTQYF. The whole variable domain, remainder taken from reference TRBV18 and TRBJ2-3, is NAGVMQNPRHLVRRRGQEARLRCSPMKGHSHVYWYRQLPEEGLKFMVYLQKENIIDESGMPKERFSAEFPKEGPSILRIQQVVRGDSAAYFCASSPPSSVDTQYFGPGTRLTVL.

The chain couples TRBV7-8 to TRBJ2-1; 8 bases agree with TRBD2. Losses at the gene ends were 1 base for V and 0 bases for J; bases not matched to a gene: 2. CDR3 length: 16 residues. Per the germline V gene, CDR1 is SGHVS and CDR2 is FQNEAQ. The CDR3 DNA reads as TGTGCCAGCAGCTTAGAGAGCGGGAGCTCCTACAATGAGCAGTTCTTC. Translating it yields CASSLESGSSYNEQFF.

The gene calls are TRBV4-2 and TRBJ2-7; 7 bases match TRBD2. CDR3 length: 15 residues. The germline V gene has CDR1 LGHNA and CDR2 YNFKEQ. Germline trimming cut 5 bases from V and 2 bases from J; bases unmatched to any gene: 9. CDR3 sequence reads: CASSEGLADTYEQYF. CDR3 nucleotide sequence: TGTGCCAGCAGCGAAGGGCTAGCGGATACCTACGAGCAGTACTTC.

This chain uses TRBV28 with TRBJ2-2; D is perhaps TRBD2 (6 bases). Germline loops: CDR1 MDHEN, CDR2 SYDVKM. The CDR3 has 18 residues. Trimming cost V 4 bases and J 6 bases, with 24 bases left between them. CDR3 in amino acids: CASSSPPPGWRDAGELFF. CDR3 sequence (DNA): TGTGCCAGCAGTTCCCCGCCCCCAGGCTGGAGGGATGCCGGGGAGCTGTTTTTT.